This TCR beta chain was documented in a study of T cell responses to AZD1222 COVID-19 vaccine (dated by TCRdb to the early 2020s). A note on the overall study: AZD1222 recipients whose second dose came at about 4 weeks and those whose second dose came at about 12 weeks were combined into one group, since spike-specific TCR depth and breadth did not differ between the two schedules. A total of approximately 240 trial participants underwent TCR sequencing, of whom 207 received two doses of AZD1222 and about 25 received two doses of the MenACWY control vaccine. Enrollment into the trials was organized by age into subgroups of 18-55, 56-69 and 70-plus years, and those subgroups contained around 150, 28 and 57 TCR-sequenced participants, respectively.

The CDR3 regions of human TCRbeta chains were analyzed by immunosequencing. The paper's data handling went like this. Repertoire TCRs were matched against a reference library of SARS-CoV-2-specific TCRs generated with the MIRA antigen-specificity platform. Breadth meant the fraction of unique TCRs that were SARS-CoV-2-associated, whereas depth meant the fraction of total T cells that were SARS-CoV-2-associated. Using the MIRA data, every spike-specific TCR was mapped to the spike region that the TCR reacted to and assigned to either a CD4 or a CD8 class. Log10-transformed breadth and depth values were compared by one-way ANOVA with Sidak's multiple comparisons tests. TCRdb retrieved this table from immuneACCESS and kept in-frame rearrangements only. Not all clones are present; in checked studies, unresolved V genes account for under half, and no reason is known for the remainder. Clone size and the V and J calls come from that table; the DNA yielded D and trimming. The sample profile shows about 78,000 clones; about 82% of them were found once. The ten largest clones take up about 3% of the sample.

Concerning this clone: It lacks a known antigen. Qualities for individual bases were not recorded, and no much larger clone is one base off.

Broader findings and caveats from the paper: Conclusions about previously exposed vaccinees are limited, since just five to seven AZD1222 recipients were seropositive for SARS-CoV-2 at baseline. Because no day 14 peak-response samples were available, the repertoires could be characterized only after the peak T cell response. The 56-69-year group was small, and its depth increase did not reach significance, likely because of low power. Participants were mostly white British, with more females than males. The authors suggested clonal diversity may have been underestimated. Spike-specific TCR breadth and depth rose significantly after two AZD1222 doses compared with day 0 and with MenACWY recipients. Reportedly, almost half of the unique spike-specific TCRs recognized epitopes lying outside the regions that are mutated in the B.1.351 and B.1.1.7 variants. Vaccine-associated CD4 TCRs spanned the whole spike protein, with dominant responses in regions 160-218 and 743-854.

The CDR3 runs 15 residues from the cysteine to the phenylalanine. The entry retains the CDR3 DNA only, 45 bases that are in frame from base 1. Per the germline V gene, SGHDT is the CDR1 and YYEEEE is the CDR2. Trimming costs V 1 base and J 4 bases, and their ends lie 12 bases apart. What the time point label conveys for this sample: baseline before first vaccination. The vaccinee samples were drawn from two UK trials, COV001 and COV002, one of which was a single-blind randomized controlled phase 2/3 trial testing AZD1222 (ChAdOx1 nCoV-19) in healthy adults. Trial participant PBMC samples were collected at day 0 and day 28 after the second dose for TCRbeta chain sequencing.

The specimen comprised peripheral blood, sampled on day 0 of AZD1222 vaccination. The V and J genes are TRBV5-6 and TRBJ1-3, with a tentative D gene TRBD1 over 6 matching bases. The receptor comes from an adult in good health. CDR3 protein: CASSLYGGSGNTIYF. The DNA reads TGTGCCAGCAGCTTGTATGGGGGCAGCGGAAACACCATATATTTT.